This T cell receptor (beta chain) was captured by sequencing in a study of blood T cell repertoires in COVID-19. Measured with immunoSEQ multiplex PCR; TCRdb has only the in-frame clones, and not every one. The table lists 300,000 to 400,000 clones, roughly nine tenths of them singletons. CDR3 length equals 16 residues. V was clipped by 4 bases and J by 3 bases, with 15 bases between them. Germline V gene lookup returns CDR1 SGHVS and CDR2 FNYEAQ. Sequencing used PBMCs or T cells enriched from blood (not recorded which). The TCR originated in a man aged 60 to 75 who had recovered from COVID-19. The rearrangement uses TRBV7-6 and TRBJ1-4; weak D call: TRBD1 (5 bases). The CDR3 nucleotides read TGTGCCAGCAGCTCCAGGGAAGGTGGGGCTAATGAAAAACTGTTTTTT. Amino acid sequence: CASSSREGGANEKLFF.